This T cell receptor (beta chain) came from a study of control samples from healthy donors and cancer patients. Some clones are missing from TCRdb's copy, which holds only in-frame ones; the method was immunoSEQ multiplex PCR. The sample lists approximately 170,000 clones, 93% occurring once. Germline CDR1 and CDR2: ENHRY and SYGVKD. The V end was cut by 6 bases, the J end by 15 bases, with 21 bases between. The CDR3 runs to 13 residues. The chain recombines TRBV10-3 with TRBJ2-4, with no clear D. The TCR comes from a woman aged 55-69 years in good health. Material for sequencing was blood. The CDR3 DNA reads TGTGCCATCAGCGGAGAATTACAGACTCCGTGGTACTTC. Translated: CAISGELQTPWYF.